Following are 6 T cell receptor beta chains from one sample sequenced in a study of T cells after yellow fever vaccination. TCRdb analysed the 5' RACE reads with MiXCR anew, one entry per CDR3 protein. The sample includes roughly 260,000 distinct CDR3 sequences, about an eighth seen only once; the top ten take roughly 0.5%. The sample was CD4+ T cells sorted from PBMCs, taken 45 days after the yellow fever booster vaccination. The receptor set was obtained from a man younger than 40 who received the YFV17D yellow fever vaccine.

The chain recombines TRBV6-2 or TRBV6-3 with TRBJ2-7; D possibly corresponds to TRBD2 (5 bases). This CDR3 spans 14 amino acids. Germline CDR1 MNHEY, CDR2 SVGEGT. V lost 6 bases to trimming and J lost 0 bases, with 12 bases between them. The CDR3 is CASRPTSSSYEQYF. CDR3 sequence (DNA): TGTGCCAGCAGGCCTACTAGTTCCTCCTACGAGCAGTACTTC.

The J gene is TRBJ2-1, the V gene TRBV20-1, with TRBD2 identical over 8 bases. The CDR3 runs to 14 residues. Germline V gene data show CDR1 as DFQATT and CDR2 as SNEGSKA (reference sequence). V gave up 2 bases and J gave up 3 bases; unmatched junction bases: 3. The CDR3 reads CSARSLAGYNEQFF. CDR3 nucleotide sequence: TGCAGTGCTAGAAGCCTAGCGGGCTACAATGAGCAGTTCTTC.

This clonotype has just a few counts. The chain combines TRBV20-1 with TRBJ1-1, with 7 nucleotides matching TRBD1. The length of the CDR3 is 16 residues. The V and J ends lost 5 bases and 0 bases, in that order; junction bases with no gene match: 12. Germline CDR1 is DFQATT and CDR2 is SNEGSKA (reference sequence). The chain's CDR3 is CSASSPRGVVNTEAFF. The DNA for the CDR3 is TGCAGTGCTTCATCCCCCAGGGGGGTCGTGAACACTGAAGCTTTCTTT.

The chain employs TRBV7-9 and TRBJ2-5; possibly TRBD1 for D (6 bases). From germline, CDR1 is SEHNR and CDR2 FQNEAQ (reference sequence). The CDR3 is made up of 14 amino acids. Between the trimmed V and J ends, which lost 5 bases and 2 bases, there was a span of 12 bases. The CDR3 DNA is TGTGCCAGCAGCCGCCGACAGGCACAAGAGACCCAGTACTTC. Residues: CASSRRQAQETQYF. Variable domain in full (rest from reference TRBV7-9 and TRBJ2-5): DTGVSQNPRHKITKRGQNVTFRCDPISEHNRLYWYRQTLGQGPEFLTYFQNEAQLEKSRLLSDRFSAERPKGSFSTLEIQRTEQGDSAMYLCASSRRQAQETQYFGPGTRLLVL.

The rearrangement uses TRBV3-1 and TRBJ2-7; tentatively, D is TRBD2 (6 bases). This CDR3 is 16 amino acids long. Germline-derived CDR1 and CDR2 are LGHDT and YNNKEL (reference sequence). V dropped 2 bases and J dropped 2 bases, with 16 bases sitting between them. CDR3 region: CASSQIRPSGAYEQYF. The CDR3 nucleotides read TGTGCCAGCAGCCAAATTCGGCCGTCGGGGGCCTACGAGCAGTACTTC.

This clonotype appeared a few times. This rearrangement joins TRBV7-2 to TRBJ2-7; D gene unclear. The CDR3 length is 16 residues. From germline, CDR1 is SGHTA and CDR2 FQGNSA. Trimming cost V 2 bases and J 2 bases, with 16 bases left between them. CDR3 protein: CASSLSYRVETYEQYF. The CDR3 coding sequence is TGTGCCAGCAGCTTATCCTATCGGGTGGAGACCTACGAGCAGTACTTC.